Sequencing of this T cell receptor (beta chain) was carried out in a study of blood T cell repertoires in COVID-19. About the study: T cells, B-cell-depleted T cells, or PBMCs provided the cDNA or gDNA that served as material.

CDR1 and CDR2 from the germline V gene are SGDLS and YYNGEE. V shed 0 bases, J shed 6 bases, and the junction held 5 bases outside the gene matches. The CDR3 loop spans 16 amino acids. The data were produced by immunoSEQ multiplex PCR, yet TCRdb's version contains in-frame clones alone and is incomplete. The table lists about 250,000 clones, roughly nine tenths of them singletons. This receptor was identified in a woman aged 40 to 50 who had recovered from COVID-19. V is TRBV9 and J is TRBJ2-1; 11 positions agree with TRBD1. Source material: peripheral blood. CDR3 sequence reads: CASSVVGTGGINEQFF. The CDR3 DNA follows: TGTGCCAGCAGCGTAGTTGGGACAGGGGGTATCAATGAGCAGTTCTTC. The variable domain in full, with the rest retrieved from reference TRBV9 and TRBJ2-1, is DSGVTQTPKHLITATGQRVTLRCSPRSGDLSVYWYQQSLDQGLQFLIQYYNGEERAKGNILERFSAQQFPDLHSELNLSSLELGDSALYFCASSVVGTGGINEQFFGPGTRLTVL.